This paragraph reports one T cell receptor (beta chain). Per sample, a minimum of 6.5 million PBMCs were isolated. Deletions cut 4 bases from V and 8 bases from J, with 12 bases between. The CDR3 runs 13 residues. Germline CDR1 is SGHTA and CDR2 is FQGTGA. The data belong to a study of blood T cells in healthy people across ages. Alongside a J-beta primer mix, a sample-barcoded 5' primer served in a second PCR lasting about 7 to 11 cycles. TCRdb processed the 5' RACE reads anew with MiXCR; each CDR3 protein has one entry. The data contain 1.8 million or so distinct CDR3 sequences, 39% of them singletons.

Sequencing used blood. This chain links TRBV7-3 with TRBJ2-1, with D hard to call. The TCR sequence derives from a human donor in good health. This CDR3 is CASSSFPGHEQFF. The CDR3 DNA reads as TGTGCCAGCAGCTCCTTCCCCGGTCATGAGCAGTTCTTC.